This entry lists 16 T cell receptor beta chains sequenced from one sample in a study of shared clonotypes between healthy human individuals. Clones were read by immunoSEQ multiplex PCR, and TCRdb kept only the in-frame ones, dropping some. The sample lists 2,100,000 or so clones, approximately 96% occurring once. The material sequenced was naive CD4+ T cells sorted from blood. Stated subset: CD45RA+ positively selected. These receptors all come from a man aged 18 to 30 in good health.

The rearrangement links TRBV5-1 to TRBJ1-1, with D tentatively TRBD1 (6 bases). V gave up 3 bases and J gave up 2 bases, with 17 bases separating them. Germline V gene sequence: CDR1 SGHRS, CDR2 YFSETQ. The CDR3 totals 16 residues. CDR3: CASSWGALSGNTEAFF. CDR3 coding DNA: TGCGCCAGCAGCTGGGGGGCTCTATCGGGCAACACTGAAGCTTTCTTT.

The rearrangement uses TRBV6-5 and TRBJ2-7; TRBD1 or TRBD2 may be the D gene (5 bases each). Germline V gene lookup returns CDR1 MNHEY and CDR2 SVGAGI. The CDR3 is made up of 16 amino acids. Between the trimmed V and J ends, which lost 0 bases and 4 bases, there was a span of 16 bases. The CDR3 reads CASSYSGAGGGYEQYF. CDR3 DNA sequence: TGTGCCAGCAGTTACTCAGGGGCGGGTGGTGGGTACGAGCAGTACTTC.

The chain has TRBV7-8 and TRBJ2-3; D not certain. Germline V gene lookup returns CDR1 SGHVS and CDR2 FQNEAQ. With 1 base removed from V and 5 bases from J, the gap between germline ends came to 7 bases. The CDR3 has 13 residues. CDR3 nucleotides: TGTGCCAGCAGCTTAGGACACAAAGATACGCAGTATTTT. This codes for CASSLGHKDTQYF.

J is TRBJ1-3 and V is TRBV11-2, with D tentatively TRBD1 (5 bases). CDR3 length equals 14 residues. CDR1 is SGHAT, CDR2 FQNNGV, per germline. Trimming cost V 2 bases and J 4 bases, with 9 bases left between them. CDR3 nucleotide sequence: TGTGCCAGCAGCTTAAGACAGTTCGGAAACACCATATATTTT. Translated: CASSLRQFGNTIYF.

This chain links TRBV10-3 with TRBJ1-1; D ambiguous. Trimming removed 3 bases at V and 5 bases at J, with 7 bases between. From germline, CDR1 is ENHRY and CDR2 SYGVKD. This CDR3 has 12 residues. The CDR3 DNA reads as TGTGCCATCAGTGACACCGGGACTGAAGCTTTCTTT. Translation gives CAISDTGTEAFF.

CDR3 sequence: CASRPTGANQPQHF. The CDR3 nucleotides read TGTGCCAGCAGGCCTACAGGGGCAAATCAGCCCCAGCATTTT. The J gene is TRBJ1-5, the V gene TRBV7-2, with TRBD1 identical over 7 bases. Trimming at V came to 6 bases and at J to 4 bases, leaving 6 bases not matched to a gene. This CDR3 has 14 residues. The germline gives CDR1 SGHTA, CDR2 FQGNSA.

Worth noting for this clone: Other DNA sequences in the sample encode the same CDR3. The J gene is TRBJ2-1, the V gene TRBV7-2, with TRBD2 matching 14 bases. CDR1 and CDR2 (germline): SGHTA, FQGNSA. The trim removed 0 bases at V and 8 bases at J, leaving 3 bases unmatched. CDR3 size: 16 residues. The CDR3 reads CASSLAGLAGVHEQFF. The CDR3 nucleotides read TGTGCCAGCAGCTTAGCGGGACTAGCGGGAGTCCATGAGCAGTTCTTC. Variable domain in full (rest from reference TRBV7-2 and TRBJ2-1): GAGVSQSPSNKVTEKGKDVELRCDPISGHTALYWYRQSLGQGLEFLIYFQGNSAPDKSGLPSDRFSAERTGGSVSTLTIQRTQQEDSAVYLCASSLAGLAGVHEQFFGPGTRLTVL.

This clone was counted a single time. The chain uses TRBV7-9 and TRBJ2-3, with TRBD2 identical over 8 bases. Per germline, CDR1 SEHNR and CDR2 FQNEAQ (reference sequence). CDR3 length: 17 amino acids. V trimming: 0 bases; J trimming: 3 bases; junction bases outside the gene matches: 8. The CDR3 protein is CASSLAMAGGGTDTQYF. In DNA form, the CDR3 reads TGTGCCAGCAGCTTAGCGATGGCGGGAGGAGGTACAGATACGCAGTATTTT.

This chain connects TRBV10-3 to TRBJ2-7, with D hard to call. CDR1 is ENHRY and CDR2 is SYGVKD in the germline V gene. The CDR3 is 13 residues long. V was trimmed by 1 base and J by 2 bases, leaving 6 bases between them. The CDR3 here is CAISEFGAYEQYF. The CDR3 nucleotides read TGTGCCATCAGTGAGTTCGGCGCCTACGAGCAGTACTTC.

CDR3 in DNA: TGTGCCAGCAGCCCAGGTCGACAGGGCTCCTACGAGCAGTACTTC. This encodes CASSPGRQGSYEQYF. The genes are TRBV5-4 and TRBJ2-7; 7 bases map to TRBD1. The CDR3 contains 15 residues. Germline V gives CDR1 SGHNT, CDR2 YYREEE (reference sequence). J gave up 0 bases and V 4 bases, and 7 bases lay outside the gene matches.

V gene TRBV28 combines with J gene TRBJ1-3, with 9 bases that match TRBD1. This CDR3 has 16 amino acids. Trimming removed 1 base from V and 2 bases from J; junction bases left unmatched: 3. From germline, CDR1 is MDHEN and CDR2 SYDVKM. CDR3 nucleotide sequence: TGTGCCAGCAGTTTATCGCGGACAGGGGCTGGAAACACCATATATTTT. The encoded protein is CASSLSRTGAGNTIYF.

This chain uses TRBV5-4 with TRBJ2-2; 8 nucleotides align to TRBD1. The CDR3 covers 14 residues. Trimming cost V 4 bases and J 6 bases; bases outside gene matches: 5. Germline V gene sequence: CDR1 SGHNT, CDR2 YYREEE (reference sequence). The CDR3 DNA follows: TGTGCCAGCAGCCTAGACAGGGGTTCCGGGGAGCTGTTTTTT. It is translated as CASSLDRGSGELFF.

This clone was picked up one time. This CDR3 reads CASSATARAAVAKNIQYF. The DNA of the CDR3 is TGTGCCAGCAGTGCAACCGCCAGAGCGGCCGTAGCCAAAAACATTCAGTACTTC. The rearrangement links TRBV2 to TRBJ2-4, with D tentatively TRBD2 (5 bases). The V gene lost 4 bases and the J gene lost 0 bases, with 19 bases spanning the gap. Germline-derived CDR1 and CDR2 are SNHLY and FYNNEI. The CDR3 extends over 18 amino acids.

This clone was observed once. The rearrangement uses TRBV29-1 and TRBJ2-5, with 9 bases lining up with TRBD2. Germline loops: CDR1 SQVTM, CDR2 ANQGSEA. There are 13 residues in the CDR3. V shed 7 bases and J 4 bases; nucleotides not matched to a gene: 7. CDR3 DNA: TGCAGCGGCATAGCGGGGGTAGGAGAGACCCAGTACTTC. Translation: CSGIAGVGETQYF.

The chain links TRBV11-2 to TRBJ2-1; D is tentatively TRBD1 or TRBD2 (5 bases each). Trimming removed 5 bases from V and 9 bases from J, with 23 bases in between. Germline V CDR1 and CDR2: SGHAT, FQNNGV. The CDR3 length is 16 residues. As DNA, the CDR3 is TGTGCCAGCAGCAGAGGGCCCGGACAACCGCTCGGTGAGCAGTTCTTC. Translated: CASSRGPGQPLGEQFF.

The V call is TRBV9, the J call TRBJ1-1, with 7 bases fitting TRBD1. The germline V gene has CDR1 SGDLS and CDR2 YYNGEE. The V and J ends lost 4 bases and 4 bases, in that order; junction bases with no gene match: 7. This CDR3 has 14 amino acids. In DNA, the CDR3 is TGTGCCAGCAGCATTACAGGGGTGAGCACTGAAGCTTTCTTT. Translation: CASSITGVSTEAFF.